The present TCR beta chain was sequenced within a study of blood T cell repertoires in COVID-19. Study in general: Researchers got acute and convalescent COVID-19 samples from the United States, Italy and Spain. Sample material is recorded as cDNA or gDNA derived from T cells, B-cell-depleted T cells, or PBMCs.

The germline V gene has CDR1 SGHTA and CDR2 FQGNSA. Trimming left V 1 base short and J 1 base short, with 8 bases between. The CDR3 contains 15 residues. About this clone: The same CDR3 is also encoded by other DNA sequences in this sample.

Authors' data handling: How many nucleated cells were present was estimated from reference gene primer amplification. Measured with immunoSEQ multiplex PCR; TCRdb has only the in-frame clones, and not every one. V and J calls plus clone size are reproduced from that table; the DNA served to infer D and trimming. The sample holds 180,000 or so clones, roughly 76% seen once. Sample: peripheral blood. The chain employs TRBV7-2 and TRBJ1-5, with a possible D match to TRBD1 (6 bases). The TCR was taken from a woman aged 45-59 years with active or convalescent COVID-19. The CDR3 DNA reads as TGTGCCAGCAGCTTAGACAGGGTCAGCAATCAGCCCCAGCATTTT. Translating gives CASSLDRVSNQPQHF.